This TCR beta chain is drawn from a study of T-cell memory formation after mild COVID-19. General study results and limits: A balance of CD4 and CD8 characterized clones contracting day 15 to 85, whereas later expanders leaned CD4+. Mainly CM and EM harbored the contracting CD4+ clones; mainly EMRA harbored the CD8+ ones.

TCRdb independently ran MiXCR on the 5' RACE reads; one entry per CDR3 protein. The table has approximately 580,000 distinct CDR3 sequences, around 21% seen once. In this sample, this clonotype turned up a few times. The antigen is undetermined. The CDR3 consists of 16 residues. Trimming removed 6 bases from V and 4 bases from J; junction bases left unmatched: 12. The TCR comes from an adult woman who had mild COVID-19 (a few samples of this study predate the infection). Cell type and time point are not known. The rearrangement links TRBV12-3 or TRBV12-4 to TRBJ2-5; 9 bases match TRBD1. Sequenced sample: PBMCs or a T cell subset sorted from them (not recorded which). CDR3 sequence: CASRLAGTGRSETQYF. The DNA for the CDR3 is TGTGCCAGCAGGCTCGCCGGGACAGGGCGCTCAGAGACCCAGTACTTC.